This T cell receptor (beta chain) is from a study of regulatory T cells in long-lasting Graves disease. Findings of the study overall: TCR diversity was lower in persistent Graves' patients (versus newly diagnosed ones).

Indicated time point: newly diagnosed GD, antithyroid drugs for less than 3 months. With RNA extracted from PBMCs as input, the TCR library was made. Construction of TCR beta libraries relied on iRepertoire HTBI primers and on Arm-PCR targeting CDR3 regions. Each CDR3 protein gets one entry after TCRdb re-called the multiplex PCR reads with MiXCR. The sample records 450,000 to 500,000 distinct CDR3 sequences, roughly 17% being singletons. This clonotype has a count of ten or more. The target antigen is unknown. The sample also formed part of further work on T cells in Graves' hyperthyroidism and ophthalmopathy. That paper states: Using the HTBI primer set, a first-round RT-PCR was run on the TCR CDR3. Researchers report that a 13 V-J model separated ophthalmopathy from stable hyperthyroidism.

The source was peripheral blood mononuclear cells (PBMCs), collected at new diagnosis, from a patient treated with antithyroid drugs. This sequence originates from a man in his forties with Graves disease.

The CDR3 reads CASSSGVGGVAYEQYF. CDR3 sequence (DNA): TGTGCCAGCAGTTCAGGTGTTGGTGGGGTTGCTTACGAGCAGTACTTC. V is TRBV27 and J is TRBJ2-7; D is ambiguous. The CDR3 extends over 16 amino acids. Trimming took 4 bases from V and 4 from J, leaving 20 bases between them. Germline values: CDR1 MNHEY, CDR2 SMNVEV (reference sequence).